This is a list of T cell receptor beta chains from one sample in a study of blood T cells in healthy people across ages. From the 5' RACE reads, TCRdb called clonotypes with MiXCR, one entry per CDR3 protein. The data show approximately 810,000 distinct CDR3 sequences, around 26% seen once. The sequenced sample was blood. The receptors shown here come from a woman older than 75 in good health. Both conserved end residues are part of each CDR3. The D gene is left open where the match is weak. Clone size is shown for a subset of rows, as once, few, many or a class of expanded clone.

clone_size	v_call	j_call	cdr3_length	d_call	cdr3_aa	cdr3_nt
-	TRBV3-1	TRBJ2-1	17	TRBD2	CAGSQRKNLAGYRGQFF	TGTGCCGGCAGCCAACGAAAGAATCTAGCGGGGTATCGGGGGCAGTTCTTC
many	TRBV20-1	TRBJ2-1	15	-	CSARDGQAPQGEQFF	TGCAGTGCTAGAGACGGTCAGGCCCCGCAGGGTGAGCAGTTCTTC
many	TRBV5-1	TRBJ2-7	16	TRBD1	CASSLAPGTDSYEQYF	TGCGCCAGCAGTTTGGCCCCAGGGACAGACTCCTACGAGCAGTACTTC
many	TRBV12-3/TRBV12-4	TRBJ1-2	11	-	CASSLWDGYTF	TGTGCCAGCAGTTTATGGGATGGCTACACCTTC
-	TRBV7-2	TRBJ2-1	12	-	CASSLGRFEQFF	TGTGCCAGCAGCTTAGGTCGGTTCGAGCAGTTCTTC
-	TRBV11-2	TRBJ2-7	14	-	CASSLDQTSYEQYF	TGTGCCAGCAGCTTAGATCAAACTAGCTACGAGCAGTACTTC
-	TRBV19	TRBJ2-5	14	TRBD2	CASARTSGHETRYF	TGTGCCAGCGCACGGACTAGCGGTCATGAGACCCGGTACTTC
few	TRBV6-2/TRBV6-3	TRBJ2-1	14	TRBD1	CASRRDRVGGEQFF	TGTGCCAGCAGGAGGGACAGGGTGGGCGGTGAGCAGTTCTTC
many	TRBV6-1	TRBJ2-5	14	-	CASSGANTQETQYF	TGTGCCAGCAGTGGCGCTAATACACAAGAGACCCAGTACTTC
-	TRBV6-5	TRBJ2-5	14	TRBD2	CASSYRRGGETQYF	TGTGCCAGCAGTTACAGGAGGGGAGGGGAGACCCAGTACTTC
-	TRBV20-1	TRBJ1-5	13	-	CSAWTVSNQPQHF	TGCAGTGCCTGGACAGTCTCCAATCAGCCCCAGCATTTT
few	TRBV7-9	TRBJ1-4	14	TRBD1	CASSVGTDYEKLFF	TGTGCCAGCAGCGTCGGGACAGACTATGAAAAACTGTTTTTT
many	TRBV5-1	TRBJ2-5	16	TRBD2	CASSNAGTSGQETQYF	TGCGCCAGCAGTAATGCCGGGACTAGCGGCCAAGAGACCCAGTACTTC
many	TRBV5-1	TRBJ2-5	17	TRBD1	CASSSGQGANVQETQYF	TGCGCCAGCAGCTCGGGACAGGGGGCGAACGTCCAAGAGACCCAGTACTTC
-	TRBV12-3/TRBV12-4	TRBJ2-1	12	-	CASSPRSWEQFF	TGTGCCAGCAGCCCGAGGAGTTGGGAGCAGTTCTTC
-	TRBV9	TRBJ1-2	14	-	CACSAFRGVYGYTF	TGTGCCTGCAGCGCTTTTCGGGGCGTCTATGGCTACACCTTC
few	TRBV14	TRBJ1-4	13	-	CASSQTGGVERFF	TGTGCCAGCAGCCAGACAGGAGGGGTAGAACGGTTTTTT
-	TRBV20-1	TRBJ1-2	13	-	CSVQDWTNYGYTF	TGCAGTGTTCAGGACTGGACTAACTATGGCTACACCTTC
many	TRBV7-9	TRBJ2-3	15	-	CASSVRDSGTDTQYF	TGTGCCAGCAGCGTCCGGGACTCTGGCACAGATACGCAGTATTTT
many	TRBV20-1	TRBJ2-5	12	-	CSAPSAGETQYF	TGCAGTGCCCCCAGTGCGGGAGAGACCCAGTACTTC
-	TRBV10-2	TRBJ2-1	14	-	CASREQGTANEQFF	TGCGCCAGCAGGGAGCAGGGAACTGCCAATGAGCAGTTCTTC
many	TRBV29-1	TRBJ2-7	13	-	CSVESAGSYEQYF	TGCAGCGTTGAAAGCGCGGGGTCCTACGAGCAGTACTTC
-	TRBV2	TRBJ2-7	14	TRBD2	CASRKGSGAIEQYF	TGTGCCAGCAGAAAGGGGAGCGGGGCAATCGAGCAGTACTTC
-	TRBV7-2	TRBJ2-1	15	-	CASSFRSSSYNEQFF	TGTGCCAGCAGCTTCCGGTCCAGCTCTTACAATGAGCAGTTCTTC
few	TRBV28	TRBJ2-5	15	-	CASSPRGRVKETQYF	TGTGCCAGCAGTCCGAGAGGCAGGGTAAAAGAGACCCAGTACTTC
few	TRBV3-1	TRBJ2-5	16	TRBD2	CASSPLAGASQETQYF	TGTGCCAGCAGCCCACTAGCGGGGGCTTCCCAAGAGACCCAGTACTTC
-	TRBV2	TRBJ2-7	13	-	CTGREQPVYEQYF	TGTACCGGCAGAGAACAGCCAGTTTACGAGCAGTACTTC
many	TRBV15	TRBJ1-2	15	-	CATSRDSGEGGGYTF	TGTGCCACCAGCAGAGATAGCGGGGAAGGAGGAGGCTACACCTTC
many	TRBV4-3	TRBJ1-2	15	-	CASSQEEGGSYGYTF	TGCGCCAGCAGCCAAGAGGAGGGAGGGAGCTATGGCTACACCTTC
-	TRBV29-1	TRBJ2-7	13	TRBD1	CSVEPTGNREQYF	TGCAGCGTCGAACCGACAGGGAATCGCGAGCAGTACTTC
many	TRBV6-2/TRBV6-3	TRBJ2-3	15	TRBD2	CASSPFGGYTDTQYF	TGTGCCAGCAGTCCCTTCGGGGGGTACACAGATACGCAGTATTTT
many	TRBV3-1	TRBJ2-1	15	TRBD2	CASSRPYGGGNEQFF	TGTGCCAGCAGCCGCCCGTACGGGGGGGGCAATGAGCAGTTCTTC
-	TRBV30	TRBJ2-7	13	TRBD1	CAWRRQGSHEQYF	TGTGCCTGGAGGCGACAGGGAAGCCATGAGCAGTACTTC
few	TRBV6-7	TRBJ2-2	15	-	CASSPRDPITGELFF	TGTGCCAGCAGTCCACGGGACCCCATTACCGGGGAGCTGTTTTTT
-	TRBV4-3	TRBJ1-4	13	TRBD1	CASGGQPGEKLFF	TGCGCCAGCGGGGGACAGCCTGGAGAAAAACTGTTTTTT
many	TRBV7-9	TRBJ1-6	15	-	CASSLSGGRGSPLHF	TGTGCCAGCAGCTTATCCGGCGGGAGAGGCTCACCCCTCCACTTT
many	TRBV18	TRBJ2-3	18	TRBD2	CASSPRRTSGDSTDTQYF	TGTGCCAGCTCACCACGGCGGACTAGCGGGGATAGCACAGATACGCAGTATTTT
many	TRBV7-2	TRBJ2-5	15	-	CASTLGGVGRETQYF	TGTGCCAGCACCCTTGGGGGTGTGGGGCGAGAGACCCAGTACTTC
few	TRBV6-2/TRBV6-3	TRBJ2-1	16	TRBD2	CASSKLAGRSYNEQFF	TGTGCCAGCAGTAAACTAGCGGGCCGCTCCTACAATGAGCAGTTCTTC
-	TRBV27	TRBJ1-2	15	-	CAGSTKGGRDYGYTF	TGTGCCGGCAGTACCAAGGGGGGTCGGGACTATGGCTACACCTTC
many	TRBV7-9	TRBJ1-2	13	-	CASSSEGGIGYTF	TGTGCCAGCAGCTCGGAAGGGGGGATAGGCTACACCTTC
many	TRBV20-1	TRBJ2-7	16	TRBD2	CSAPVAGGSQRYEQYF	TGCAGTGCGCCAGTGGCGGGGGGGTCCCAGCGCTACGAGCAGTACTTC
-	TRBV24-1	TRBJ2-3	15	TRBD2	CATSDGGRGTDTQYF	TGTGCCACCAGTGACGGAGGGAGGGGCACAGATACGCAGTATTTT
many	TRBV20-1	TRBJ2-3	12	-	CSAGLSTDTQYF	TGCAGTGCAGGGCTTAGCACAGATACGCAGTATTTT
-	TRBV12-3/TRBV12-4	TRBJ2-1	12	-	CASTPGWNEQFF	TGTGCCAGCACCCCAGGGTGGAATGAGCAGTTCTTC
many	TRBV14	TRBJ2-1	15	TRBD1	CASSLGRGLSNEQFF	TGTGCCAGCAGCCTGGGTAGGGGGCTTTCGAATGAGCAGTTCTTC
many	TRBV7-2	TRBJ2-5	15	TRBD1	CASSLSRTGGETQYF	TGTGCCAGCAGCCTTTCCCGGACAGGGGGGGAGACCCAGTACTTC
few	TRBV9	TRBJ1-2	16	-	CASSVAPLAANYGYTF	TGTGCCAGCAGCGTCGCCCCCCTGGCAGCTAACTATGGCTACACCTTC
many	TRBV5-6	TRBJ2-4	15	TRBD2	CASSFGTRGSRIQYF	TGTGCCAGCAGCTTCGGGACTAGGGGTTCGCGCATTCAGTACTTC